These 10 T cell receptor beta chains share one sample of origin, sequenced in a study of neurological immune-mediated disorders (dated by TCRdb to between 2019 and 2020). The library was prepared using 5' RACE. Sequencing took place on an Illumina HiSeq 2500. TCRdb reran the public reads through fastp at Q25 and MiXCR, keeping productive beta chains. Each record represents a unique CDR3 protein, reported with the most common genes and DNA among its rows. The sample table lists tens of thousands of distinct CDR3 sequences, roughly 10% of them with a count of one. Jointly, the top ten make up 3.5% to 4% of the sample. Input material: CD4+ T cells from blood. The receptors here all came from a woman aged 30 to 39 with HTLV-1-associated myelopathy (HAM/TSP).

This clonotype has a count of ten or more. The V and J genes are TRBV19 and TRBJ1-5, with a possible D match to TRBD1 (6 bases). Looked up from germline, CDR1 is LNHDA and CDR2 is SQIVND (reference sequence). The V end lost 7 bases, the J end lost 6 bases, and 16 bases lay between the germline ends. The CDR3 runs 14 residues. The CDR3 loop is CASTLTGWGQPQHF. In nucleotides, the CDR3 is TGTGCCAGTACCCTTACAGGGTGGGGTCAGCCCCAGCATTTT.

This clonotype was detected many times. CDR3 residues: CSARDLGLMSNEQFF. The CDR3, as DNA: TGCAGTGCTAGAGATCTTGGGTTAATGTCCAATGAGCAGTTCTTC. The chain couples TRBV20-1 to TRBJ2-1; D gene unclear. Per germline, CDR1 DFQATT and CDR2 SNEGSKA (reference sequence). The V end was cut by 0 bases, the J end by 6 bases, with 15 bases between. This CDR3 has 15 amino acids.

V and J are TRBV5-1 and TRBJ2-7, with a possible D match to TRBD1 (6 bases). Trimming took off 4 bases at V and 6 bases at J, with 20 bases between the two ends. Per the germline V gene, CDR1 is SGHRS and CDR2 is YFSETQ. This CDR3 has 15 residues. The CDR3 loop reads CASSLSATGQGEQYF. DNA of the CDR3: TGCGCCAGCAGCCTATCTGCCACAGGGCAGGGCGAGCAGTACTTC.

This clonotype was recorded at least ten times. This rearrangement joins TRBV5-1 to TRBJ1-4; D gene ambiguous. CDR1 is SGHRS and CDR2 is YFSETQ in the germline V gene. Trimming removed 4 bases from V and 11 bases from J, with 24 bases in between. CDR3 length equals 16 residues. The CDR3, as DNA: TGCGCCAGCAGCCTGCAAAGTTTGGACTTAGGTGGGAAACTGTTTTTT. Amino acids: CASSLQSLDLGGKLFF.

The V gene is TRBV7-2, the J gene TRBJ2-1, with D possibly TRBD2 on 6 matching bases. Trimming took 5 bases from V and 7 from J, leaving 18 bases between them. The CDR3 consists of 15 residues. Germline lookup yields CDR1 SGHTA and CDR2 FQGNSA. CDR3: CASSATSGGGNEQFF. For the CDR3, the DNA is TGTGCCAGCAGCGCTACCTCCGGGGGTGGGAATGAGCAGTTCTTC.

This clonotype was found many times. This rearrangement joins TRBV5-1 to TRBJ2-3; 9 bases align to TRBD2. The germline V gene has CDR1 SGHRS and CDR2 YFSETQ. Trimming removed 0 bases from V and 5 bases from J; junction bases left unmatched: 7. The CDR3 has 16 amino acids. The CDR3: CASSLVGGGAGDTQYF. In nucleotides, the CDR3 is TGCGCCAGCAGCTTGGTCGGCGGGGGGGCAGGAGATACGCAGTATTTT.

This clonotype was seen ten or more times. This rearrangement joins TRBV7-9 to TRBJ1-2; D unresolved. CDR1 and CDR2 from the germline V gene are SEHNR and FQNEAQ (reference sequence). CDR3 length: 13 residues. The V and J ends lost 0 bases and 7 bases respectively, with 9 bases between them. The CDR3 nucleotides read TGTGCCAGCAGCTTAGCAAGGACCCCTGGCTACACCTTC. Its translation: CASSLARTPGYTF.

This clonotype was seen repeatedly, ten times or more. The gene calls are TRBV5-1 and TRBJ1-4; 7 positions match TRBD1. V was pared by 4 bases and J by 8 bases, with 17 bases of the junction left unmatched. The CDR3 spans 17 residues. Germline CDR1 is SGHRS and CDR2 is YFSETQ. CDR3 residues: CASSRQGRGGRGEKLFF. DNA for the CDR3: TGCGCCAGCAGCCGACAGGGTAGAGGAGGAAGAGGCGAAAAACTGTTTTTT.

With regard to this clonotype: The DNA is left out, because the CDR3 cannot be placed on it with certainty; the CDR3 is given as TCRdb lists it. CDR3 region: CASSFYICSAKLAHEQYF. The chain combines TRBV7-2 with TRBJ2-7; the DNA was not used to check the table's D call, TRBD2. The CDR3 comprises 18 residues, both ends counted. Per the germline V gene, CDR1 is SGHTA and CDR2 is FQGNSA.

This clonotype occurred many times. V and J are TRBV3-1 and TRBJ1-1; D unresolved. The CDR3 is made up of 12 amino acids. The V end lost 3 bases, the J end lost 6 bases, and 8 bases lay between the germline ends. CDR1 and CDR2 from the germline V gene are LGHDT and YNNKEL (reference sequence). CDR3 residues: CASSQGFAEAFF. CDR3 sequence (DNA): TGTGCCAGCAGCCAGGGGTTCGCTGAAGCTTTCTTT.